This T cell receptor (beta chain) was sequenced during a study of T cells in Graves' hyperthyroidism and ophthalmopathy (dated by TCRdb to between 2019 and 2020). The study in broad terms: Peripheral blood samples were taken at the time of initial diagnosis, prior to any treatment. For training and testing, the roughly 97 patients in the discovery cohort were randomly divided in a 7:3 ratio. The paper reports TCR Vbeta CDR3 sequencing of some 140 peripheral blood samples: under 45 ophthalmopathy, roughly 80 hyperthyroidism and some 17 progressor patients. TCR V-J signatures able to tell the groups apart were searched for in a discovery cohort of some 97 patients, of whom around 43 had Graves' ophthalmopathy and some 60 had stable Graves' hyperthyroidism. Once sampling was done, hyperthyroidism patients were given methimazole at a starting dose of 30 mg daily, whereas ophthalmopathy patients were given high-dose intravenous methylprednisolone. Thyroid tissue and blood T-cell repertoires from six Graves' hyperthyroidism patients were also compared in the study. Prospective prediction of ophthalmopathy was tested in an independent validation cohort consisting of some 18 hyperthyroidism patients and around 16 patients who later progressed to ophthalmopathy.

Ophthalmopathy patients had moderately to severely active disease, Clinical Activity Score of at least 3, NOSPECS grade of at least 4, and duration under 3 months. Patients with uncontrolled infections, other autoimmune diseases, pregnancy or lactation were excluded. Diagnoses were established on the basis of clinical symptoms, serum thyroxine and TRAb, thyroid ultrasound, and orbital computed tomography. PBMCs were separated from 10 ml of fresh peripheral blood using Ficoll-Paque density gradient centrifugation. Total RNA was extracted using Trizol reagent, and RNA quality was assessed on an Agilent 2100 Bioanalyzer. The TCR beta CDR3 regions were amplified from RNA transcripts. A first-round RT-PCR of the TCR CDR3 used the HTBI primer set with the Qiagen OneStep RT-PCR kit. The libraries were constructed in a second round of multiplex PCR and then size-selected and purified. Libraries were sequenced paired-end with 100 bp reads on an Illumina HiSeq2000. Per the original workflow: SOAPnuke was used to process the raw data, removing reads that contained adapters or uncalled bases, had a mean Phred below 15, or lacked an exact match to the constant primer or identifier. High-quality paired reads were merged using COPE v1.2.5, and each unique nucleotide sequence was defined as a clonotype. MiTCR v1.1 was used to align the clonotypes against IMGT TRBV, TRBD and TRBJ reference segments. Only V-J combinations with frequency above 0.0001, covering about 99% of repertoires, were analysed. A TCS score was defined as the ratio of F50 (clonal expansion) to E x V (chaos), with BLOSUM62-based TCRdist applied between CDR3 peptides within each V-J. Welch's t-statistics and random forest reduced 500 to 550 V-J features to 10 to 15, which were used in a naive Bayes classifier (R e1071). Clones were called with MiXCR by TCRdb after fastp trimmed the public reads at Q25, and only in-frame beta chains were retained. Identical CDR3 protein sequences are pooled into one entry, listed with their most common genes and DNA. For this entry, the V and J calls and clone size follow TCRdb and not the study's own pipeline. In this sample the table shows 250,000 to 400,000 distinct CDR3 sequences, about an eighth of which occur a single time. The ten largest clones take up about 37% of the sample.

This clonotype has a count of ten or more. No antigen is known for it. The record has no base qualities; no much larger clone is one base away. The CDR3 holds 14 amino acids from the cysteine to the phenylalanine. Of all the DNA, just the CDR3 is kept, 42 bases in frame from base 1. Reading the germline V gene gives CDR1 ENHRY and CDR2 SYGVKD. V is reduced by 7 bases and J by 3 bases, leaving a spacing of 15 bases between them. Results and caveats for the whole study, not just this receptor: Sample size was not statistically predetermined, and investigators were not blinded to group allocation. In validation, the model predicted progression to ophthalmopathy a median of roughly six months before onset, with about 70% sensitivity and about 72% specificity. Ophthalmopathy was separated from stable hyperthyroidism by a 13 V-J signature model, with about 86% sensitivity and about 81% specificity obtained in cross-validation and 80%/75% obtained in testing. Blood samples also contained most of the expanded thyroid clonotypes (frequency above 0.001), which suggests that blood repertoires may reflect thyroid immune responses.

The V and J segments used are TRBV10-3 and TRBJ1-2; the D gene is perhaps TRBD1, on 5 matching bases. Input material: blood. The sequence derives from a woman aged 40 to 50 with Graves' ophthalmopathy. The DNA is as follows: TGTGCCATCACCGCGGCGGGCAGGGACTATGGCTACACCTTC. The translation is CAITAAGRDYGYTF.